These T cell receptor beta chains were read from a single sample in a study of vaccination effects on CD4 cells after COVID-19. These receptors are not linked to any known antigen. Assay used: immunoSEQ multiplex PCR; TCRdb lists only in-frame clones, some missing. The sample lists about 46,000 clones; under 85% were seen once. Sequences were derived from CD4+ T cells from PBMCs cultured with HCoV-OC43 spike peptides, sampled after COVID-19 vaccination. The origin of the receptors is a human donor who received a COVID-19 vaccine. Each CDR3 is given with its conserved first and last residue. D genes are given only for firm matches. Expanded clones are given a class, and other clones once, few, many or no size at all.

D gene	clone size	V gene	J gene	CDR3 DNA	CDR3 protein
TRBD1	-	TRBV19	TRBJ1-5	TGTGCCACCCAGGCCGGGACAGGGGGCAATCAGCCCCAGCATTTT	CATQAGTGGNQPQHF
-	-	TRBV2	TRBJ2-3	TGTGCCAGCAGGCGAGAGTACTCAAGCACAGATACGCAGTATTTT	CASRREYSSTDTQYF
TRBD2	-	TRBV7-8	TRBJ2-1	TGTGCCAGCGCCGATGGACTAGCGGATTACAATGAGCAGTTCTTC	CASADGLADYNEQFF
TRBD2	-	TRBV11-2	TRBJ2-3	TGTGCCAGCAGCTCAAGACTAGCGGGGTTCACAGATACGCAGTATTTT	CASSSRLAGFTDTQYF
-	-	TRBV5-6	TRBJ2-7	TGTGCCAGCAGCTCCCACTACGAGCAGTACTTC	CASSSHYEQYF
TRBD2	-	TRBV2	TRBJ2-1	TGTGCCAGCAGGTCCGGACTAGCGGGGGGAACCTACAATGAGCAGTTCTTC	CASRSGLAGGTYNEQFF
TRBD1	-	TRBV10-1	TRBJ2-1	TGCGCCAGCAGTCGCCGGGACAGGGGGCTGGTTGAGCAGTTCTTC	CASSRRDRGLVEQFF
-	once	TRBV6-5	TRBJ2-1	TGTGCCAGCAGTTACTTGCGGGGTAGTGGCAATGAGCAGTTCTTC	CASSYLRGSGNEQFF
TRBD1	-	TRBV19	TRBJ2-2	TGTGCCAGTAGTTCTCCAGGGGGTTTTTCCCCAGGGAACACCGGGGAGCTGTTTTTT	CASSSPGGFSPGNTGELFF
-	-	TRBV29-1	TRBJ2-3	TGCAGCGCCTCGCCGACTTCTGGCACAGATACGCAGTATTTT	CSASPTSGTDTQYF
TRBD1	-	TRBV5-1	TRBJ2-2	TGCGCCAGCAGCTTGGCCCCTACAGGGGGCTACACCGGGGAGCTGTTTTTT	CASSLAPTGGYTGELFF
-	-	TRBV5-1	TRBJ2-5	TGCGCCAGCAGCTTAGGGGGACGGACGGTTTTGGACCAGTACTTC	CASSLGGRTVLDQYF
-	few	TRBV18	TRBJ2-6	TGTGCCAGCTCACCACTCCGGGACCACGTCTCTGGGGCCAACGTCCTGACTTTC	CASSPLRDHVSGANVLTF
TRBD2	-	TRBV5-4	TRBJ2-2	TGTGCCAGCAGCTTGGGCGGGGGGATGACCGGGGAGCTGTTTTTT	CASSLGGGMTGELFF
-	few	TRBV5-4	TRBJ2-1	TGTGCCAGCAGCGTACAGGACGGGGGAAACAATGAGCAGTTCTTC	CASSVQDGGNNEQFF
TRBD1	-	TRBV2	TRBJ1-2	TGTGCCAGCAGGGACACAGGGGGCGTAGGGTATGGCTACACCTTC	CASRDTGGVGYGYTF
TRBD2	-	TRBV3-1/TRBV3-2	TRBJ2-7	TGTGCCAGCAGCCAACCCACTAGCGGGACCTACGAGCAGTACTTC	CASSQPTSGTYEQYF